This T cell receptor (beta chain) was retrieved from a study of early T cells in non-severe SARS-CoV-2 infection. This clonotype showed up just a few times. The CDR3 is 13 amino acids. CDR1 is SGHDT, CDR2 YYEEEE, per germline. V shed 2 bases and J shed 6 bases, with 10 bases lying between them. TCRdb redid the calling of the 5' RACE reads with MiXCR, one entry per CDR3 protein. The table shows some 73,000 distinct CDR3 sequences, with 10% to 15% occurring only once. The V call is TRBV5-6, the J call TRBJ2-3; a possible D gene is TRBD1 (6 bases). The sequence came from an adult who was a healthcare worker with PCR-confirmed SARS-CoV-2 infection or an uninfected control (not recorded which). Sequencing was carried out using whole blood. This CDR3 is CASSFYRADTQYF. The CDR3 coding sequence is TGTGCCAGCAGCTTTTACAGGGCGGATACGCAGTATTTT.